The text below deals with one TCR beta chain. The data belong to a study of blood T cell repertoires in COVID-19. Study-wide context: Sites in the United States, Italy and Spain provided acute and convalescent COVID-19 samples. PBMCs, B-cell-depleted T cells, or T cells were the source of the cDNA or gDNA that made up the material.

Trimming stripped 2 bases from V and 3 bases from J, with 5 bases between. Germline V CDR1 and CDR2: SGHTA, FQGTGA. The CDR3 has 13 residues. Under the authors' procedure: Amplification from reference gene primers served as the basis for estimated nucleated cell counts. Repertoires were generated with immunoSEQ multiplex PCR, while TCRdb's copy carries only in-frame clones and drops some. That table furnishes V, J and clone size, whereas the DNA furnished D and trimming. Found here are under 200,000 clones, roughly 86% of them singletons; the top ten hold around 3.5%. V usage is TRBV7-3 and J usage is TRBJ1-3; D gene ambiguous. This sequence was found in a man in his 70s with acute or convalescent COVID-19. Sequenced material: peripheral blood. The CDR3 spells CASSLGFGNTIYF. As DNA, the CDR3 is TGTGCCAGCAGCTTAGGCTTTGGAAACACCATATATTTT.